These 8 T cell receptor beta chains share one sample of origin, sequenced in a study of technical replicates of blood from a handful of donors. TCRdb's copy holds only in-frame clones and misses some; the assay was immunoSEQ multiplex PCR. The sample shows approximately 73,000 clones, 90% to 95% of them seen only once. The specimen sequenced was T cells isolated from PBMCs. The receptors stem from a human donor in good health.

The chain combines TRBV2 with TRBJ1-1, with D possibly matching TRBD1 (5 bases). Trimming stripped 6 bases from V and 6 bases from J, with 14 bases between. The CDR3 has 13 amino acids. Per germline, CDR1 SNHLY and CDR2 FYNNEI. The CDR3 nucleotides are TGTGCCAGCAGCGGGGGAGAGGGGTCTGAAGCTTTCTTT. Amino acid sequence: CASSGGEGSEAFF.

The CDR3 loop reads CASSQEGTASYNEQFF. In DNA, the CDR3 is TGCGCCAGCAGCCAAGAAGGGACAGCCTCCTACAATGAGCAGTTCTTC. This chain links TRBV4-3 with TRBJ2-1; 7 bases fit TRBD1. The CDR3 extends over 16 amino acids. Per the germline V gene, CDR1 is LGHNA and CDR2 is YSLEER. Trimming at V came to 0 bases and at J to 0 bases, leaving 2 bases not matched to a gene.

The J gene is TRBJ1-2, the V gene TRBV6-6, with TRBD1 matching 7 bases. V lost 5 bases and J lost 3; bases outside the gene matches: 6. CDR3 length: 14 amino acids. CDR1 and CDR2 from the germline V gene are MNHNY and SVGAGI (reference sequence). The CDR3 reads CASSRDSLYYGYTF. DNA for the CDR3: TGTGCCAGCAGTCGGGACAGTCTTTACTATGGCTACACCTTC.

The rearrangement joins TRBV30 to TRBJ1-2; maybe TRBD1 (6 bases). CDR3 size: 12 residues. Per the germline V gene, CDR1 is GTSNPN and CDR2 is SVGIG (reference sequence). Trimming stripped 5 bases from V and 4 bases from J, with 11 bases between. As DNA, the CDR3 is TGTGCCTGGGGCGGACAGCTCTATGGCTACACCTTC. It specifies CAWGGQLYGYTF.

The rearrangement links TRBV25-1 to TRBJ1-1, with a weak D call TRBD1 (6 bases). V was clipped by 7 bases and J by 2 bases, with 14 bases between them. This CDR3 has 14 amino acids. The germline V gene encodes CDR1 MGHDK and CDR2 SYGVNS. CDR3 in amino acids: CASKGGPFNTEAFF. The CDR3 nucleotides read TGTGCCAGCAAAGGGGGACCCTTTAACACTGAAGCTTTCTTT.

The chain links TRBV25-1 to TRBJ2-3; 8 bases are shared with TRBD1. The V gene's germline CDR1 is MGHDK and CDR2 SYGVNS. There are 18 residues in the CDR3. Trimming at V came to 6 bases and at J to 3 bases, leaving 17 bases not matched to a gene. The CDR3, as DNA: TGTGCCAGCAGCGACACCCGCCGGCCAGGGGGCTTGACAGATACGCAGTATTTT. Translation: CASSDTRRPGGLTDTQYF. Full variable domain (outside the CDR3, taken from reference TRBV25-1 and TRBJ2-3): EADIYQTPRYLVIGTGKKITLECSQTMGHDKMYWYQQDPGMELHLIHYSYGVNSTEKGDLSSESTVSRIRTEHFPLTLESARPSHTSQYLCASSDTRRPGGLTDTQYFGPGTRLTVL.

The chain recombines TRBV9 with TRBJ1-1; D not certain. The CDR3 has 13 residues. Germline V lookup: CDR1 SGDLS, CDR2 YYNGEE. Trimming removed 4 bases at V and 2 bases at J, with 9 bases between. CDR3: CASSPDGNTEAFF. The CDR3, as DNA: TGTGCCAGCAGCCCCGATGGCAACACTGAAGCTTTCTTT.

This chain joins TRBV19 and TRBJ2-7; 8 bases agree with TRBD2. With 7 bases clipped from V and 7 bases from J, the junction kept 9 bases outside the gene matches. CDR1 is LNHDA, CDR2 SQIVND, per germline (reference sequence). There are 13 residues in the CDR3. The CDR3 is CASKGTRPMEQYF. Written as DNA, the CDR3 is TGTGCCAGTAAGGGGACTAGGCCTATGGAGCAGTACTTC.